Reported below is one T cell receptor (beta chain). Its antigen is currently unknown. This sample was taken from a study of T-cell memory formation after mild COVID-19. Turning to the study itself: TCR clusters showed largely donor specificity. General study findings and limits: Mostly located in CM and EM were contracting CD4+ clones, with contracting CD8+ clones located in EMRA. Whether day 37 second-wave clones are SARS-CoV-2-specific was not confirmed.

V was clipped by 3 bases and J by 6 bases, with 9 bases between them. Germline CDR1 and CDR2: KGHSH and LQKENI. The CDR3 sequence is 12 residues long. The 5'RACE method, run with constant-segment primers, produced TCR alpha and TCR beta cDNA libraries (carrying sample barcodes and UMIs). One entry per CDR3 protein results from TCRdb running MiXCR on the 5' RACE reads. This sample has some 250,000 distinct CDR3 sequences, with approximately 19% found just once. This TCR came from a man younger than 30 who had mild COVID-19 (a few samples of this study predate the infection). Cell type and time point are not known. Sequencing was performed on PBMCs or a T cell subset sorted from them (not recorded which). The chain carries TRBV18 and TRBJ2-7, with D possibly TRBD2 on 6 matching bases. Here the CDR3 reads CASSPVGGEQYV. CDR3 nucleotide sequence: TGTGCCAGCTCACCGGTCGGGGGCGAGCAGTACGTC.